This entry concerns a single T cell receptor beta chain. Trimming removed 6 bases at V and 13 bases at J, with 21 bases between. Germline V CDR1 and CDR2: MNHEY, SMNVEV (reference sequence). The length of the CDR3 is 13 residues. Together with a sample-barcoded 5' primer, a J-beta primer mix was included in a second PCR lasting about 6 to 11 cycles. TCRdb called the 5' RACE reads again in MiXCR, with one record for every CDR3 protein. The sample includes roughly 1.5 million distinct CDR3 sequences, 35% to 45% of them seen just once. The data are from a study of blood T cells in healthy people across ages. At least 5.5 micrograms of total RNA were extracted per sample.

The rearrangement uses TRBV27 and TRBJ1-2; D is ambiguous. The specimen sequenced was blood. The receptor's source is a woman between 18 and 29 years old in good health. The CDR3 DNA reads TGTGCCAGCAGCTTCAGGATATCTATGGTCCTCACCTTC. The encoded protein is CASSFRISMVLTF.